The source of this T cell receptor beta chain is a study of CD8 T cell repertoires and HIV-1 epitope variants. Study in general: Twenty-five autologous and known Gag and Nef epitope variant peptides each stimulated T cells separately. Control wells had CMV/EBV/flu peptides, negative Ebola AY9, or no peptide. Epitopes were three Gag families plus Nef HW9 and YT9.

Points on this clone: Its antigen is not known.

The repertoire was sequenced with immunoSEQ multiplex PCR; TCRdb's copy has only in-frame clones and lacks some. The sample yields 95,000 or so clones, more than 65% seen once. Looked up from germline, CDR1 is SGHAT and CDR2 is FQNNGV. V dropped 0 bases and J dropped 4; count of bases not matched to a gene: 6. There are 16 residues in the CDR3. Study-wide points: Eight or nine antigen-specific TCR beta clonotypes were found; more than five seemed cross-reactive to variants.

This rearrangement joins TRBV11-2 to TRBJ2-5, with 9 bases lining up with TRBD2. The sequence was obtained from a male donor with HIV. Sequenced: uncultured baseline CD8+ T cells from peripheral blood mononuclear cells (PBMCs). CDR3 amino acids: CASSLEAGGLGETQYF. In DNA form, the CDR3 reads TGTGCCAGCAGCTTAGAGGCGGGGGGGCTCGGAGAGACCCAGTACTTC.